This T cell receptor (beta chain) is drawn from a study of immune cell composition in non-small cell lung cancer. Overall study context: Lung adenocarcinoma or squamous carcinoma made up most tumours. Study observations and caveats: TIL tumour reactivity correlated with maximal tumour-associated clone frequency in adenocarcinoma. Tumour-associated clones >0.5% occurred in 25% to 40% of adenocarcinomas, over 60% of squamous.

V was pared by 0 bases and J by 9 bases, with 12 bases of the junction left unmatched. Germline V CDR1 and CDR2: SGDLS, YYNGEE. The CDR3 length is 16 residues. The method was immunoSEQ multiplex PCR; TCRdb's version includes in-frame clones alone and lacks a portion of them. Found here are 11,000 to 15,000 clones, about 84% of them singletons; the top ten hold roughly 10%. Turning to this clone: Its antigen is not identified.

Sequences were obtained from lung tumor tissue. This receptor was taken from a human donor with non-small cell lung cancer. The chain couples TRBV9 to TRBJ2-1; 7 bases match TRBD2. Here the CDR3 DNA reads TGTGCCAGCAGCGTAGGGGCGGGAGAGGGATTAAGTGAGCAGTTCTTC. Translated, it gives CASSVGAGEGLSEQFF.